This T cell receptor beta chain was profiled in a study of blood T cell repertoires in COVID-19. Profiling relied on immunoSEQ multiplex PCR, and the TCRdb table lists in-frame clones only, not all of them. The repertoire holds 110,000 to 150,000 clones, 80% seen once, with over 4% in the top ten. Trimming took 2 bases from V and 0 from J, leaving 2 bases between them. The CDR3 totals 13 residues. Sequencing was performed on peripheral blood. The J gene is TRBJ1-3, the V gene TRBV23-1; D remains ambiguous. TRBV23-1 is sorted into the ORF group, with uncertain function. The sequence came from a woman aged 50 to 60 with acute or convalescent COVID-19. The CDR3, as DNA: TGCGCCAGCAGTCAACTCTCTGGAAACACCATATATTTT. Its protein is CASSQLSGNTIYF.